The next 8 T cell receptor beta chains were all read from a single sample in a study of T cell clusters in autoimmune cytopenias. TRB was amplified by touch-down multiplex PCR, primer pools A and B combined. With the multiplex PCR reads reprocessed, TCRdb shows one record per CDR3 protein and no DNA. The sample includes about 6,900 distinct CDR3 sequences. TRB was amplified from about 250 ng of peripheral blood genomic DNA per sample. The same data also contributed to another study, on T cell repertoires in aging, cancer and after chemotherapy.

The sequenced sample consisted of peripheral blood. These receptors were collected from a human donor in good health.

This sequence joins TRBV15 and TRBJ2-3; TCRdb's D gene call, TRBD1, goes unchecked for lack of DNA. CDR3 size: 13 residues. Germline assignment: CDR1 LNHNV and CDR2 YYDKDF (reference sequence). The CDR3 protein is CATSRGGPDTQYF.

The chain joins TRBV27 to TRBJ2-2; without DNA, the TCRdb call of TRBD1 cannot be checked. This CDR3 has 19 amino acids. Germline CDR1 reads MNHEY; CDR2 reads SMNVEV (reference sequence). This CDR3 reads CASSREGRSGTGDTGELFF.

This sequence joins TRBV6-5 and TRBJ1-1; lacking DNA, the TRBD1 call made by TCRdb goes unchecked. The CDR3 length is 15 residues. The germline gives CDR1 MNHEY, CDR2 SVGAGI. CDR3 in amino acids: CASSYQGTGDTEAFF.

This clonotype is identified as medium-sized (0.01 to 0.1%) from frequency. The gene calls are TRBV19 and TRBJ1-4; the TCRdb D gene call, TRBD1, has no DNA to confirm it. The germline V gene encodes CDR1 LNHDA and CDR2 SQIVND (reference sequence). The CDR3 is 13 residues long. CDR3 amino acids: CASSTGQDEKLFF.

This clonotype registers medium-sized by frequency. The chain couples TRBV6-5 to TRBJ2-3. The CDR3 loop spans 16 amino acids. Germline CDR1 MNHEY, CDR2 SVGAGI. CDR3 in amino acids: CASSYRRLASTDTQYF.

V usage is TRBV6-1 and J usage is TRBJ1-4; TCRdb names TRBD1, which stays unverified in the absence of DNA. This CDR3 has 14 residues. The germline V gene encodes CDR1 MNHNS and CDR2 SASEGT. Here the CDR3 reads CASSGTGHNEKLFF.

This chain connects TRBV12-3 or TRBV12-4 to TRBJ2-2; TCRdb returns TRBD1, unconfirmable since there is no DNA. The CDR3 covers 15 residues. The CDR3 protein is CASSIWTGGVGELFF.

The chain is built from TRBV5-6 and TRBJ2-5; TCRdb reports TRBD2, a call that lacks DNA to check it against. CDR1 is SGHDT and CDR2 is YYEEEE in the germline V gene. This CDR3 is built from 15 residues. The CDR3 region is CASSFVAGGRETQYF.